The entry below gives a single T cell receptor (beta chain) sequence along with its context. Antigen unknown. The data derive from a study of cytomegalovirus exposure and HLA in healthy donors. Study information: An earlier analysis found fewer than 120 million unique TCR beta sequences from approximately 190 million T cells. Study-wide points: Other equally common chains were less clonally expanded than HLA-associated TCR beta chains, a later analysis showed. Presence/absence comparisons presumed near-even sequencing depth among donors. According to an earlier analysis, most TCR beta V segments yielded productive rearrangements about 87% or about 30% of the time.

It was with 60 Vbeta and 13 Jbeta primers that the PCR ran. The protocol was immunoSEQ multiplex PCR, while the TCRdb copy is restricted to in-frame clones and leaves out a portion. The sample records 80,000 to 100,000 clones, roughly 70% being singletons. The sequence derives from a woman aged 18-30 years in good health and CMV-seropositive. Sequencing was done on a sample of PBMCs.

The CDR3, as DNA: TGTGCCAGCAGTTTTCGTCGGCAGGGCAGGGGGTCGACTGAAGCTTTCTTT. It is translated as CASSFRRQGRGSTEAFF. The chain uses TRBV27 and TRBJ1-1, with TRBD1 matching over 7 bases. Germline V gives CDR1 MNHEY, CDR2 SMNVEV (reference sequence). V lost 3 bases and J lost 5; bases outside the gene matches: 15. The CDR3 runs to 17 residues.